Below are 25 T cell receptor beta chains sequenced from a single sample in a study of Ad26.COV2.S vaccination and SARS-CoV-2 variants (dated by TCRdb to the early 2020s). The sample's treatment or condition label, decoded: some 19 received Ad26.COV2.S at low or high dose, single or two shots; several received placebo; per-sample allocation not given. Repertoires of vaccine and placebo recipients were sequenced from samples taken on day 63 after the first injection. The method was the immunoSEQ multiplex PCR assay. The source is immuneACCESS, and TCRdb retained only in-frame sequences with V and J called. Part of the clones is not carried over; for the studies checked, unresolved V genes explain less than half of this, and the remainder is unexplained. The sample has about 460,000 clones on record, about 89% of them singletons. In total, the top ten clones hold about 1.7% of the sample. Sequences were derived from peripheral blood, sampled in a trial of Ad26.COV2.S vaccine versus placebo. The receptors were sampled from a person aged 18-60 years who received the Ad26.COV2.S COVID-19 vaccine or a placebo.

The genes are TRBV9 and TRBJ1-2; D is unclear. CDR1 and CDR2 (germline): SGDLS, YYNGEE. V lost 0 bases to trimming and J lost 3 bases, with 12 bases between them. This CDR3 comprises 15 residues. CDR3 sequence (DNA): TGTGCCAGCAGCGTAGATGAAGTTCTTTACTATGGCTACACCTTC. Residues: CASSVDEVLYYGYTF.

This sequence joins TRBV7-9 and TRBJ1-2; D gene unclear. Trimming shortened V by 5 bases and J by 1 base, and 5 bases separated the two germline ends. CDR3 length equals 12 residues. CDR1 and CDR2 from the germline V gene are SEHNR and FQNEAQ (reference sequence). The CDR3 DNA follows: TGTGCCAGCAGCCAGAATAACTATGGCTACACCTTC. The encoded protein is CASSQNNYGYTF. Full variable domain (remainder filled in from reference TRBV7-9 and TRBJ1-2): DTGVSQNPRHKITKRGQNVTFRCDPISEHNRLYWYRQTLGQGPEFLTYFQNEAQLEKSRLLSDRFSAERPKGSFSTLEIQRTEQGDSAMYLCASSQNNYGYTFGSGTRLTVV.

CDR3 sequence reads: CASSLTGPQQETQYF. CDR3 sequence (DNA): TGTGCCAGCAGCTTAACGGGACCCCAGCAAGAGACCCAGTACTTC. The chain has TRBV7-9 and TRBJ2-5; tentatively, D is TRBD1 or TRBD2 (5 bases each). This CDR3 region has 15 residues. V dropped 2 bases and J dropped 2 bases, with 12 bases sitting between them. CDR1 is SEHNR, CDR2 FQNEAQ, per germline (reference sequence).

V is TRBV4-1 and J is TRBJ2-3; possible D gene TRBD1, 6 bases. This CDR3 spans 16 amino acids. V lost 4 bases to trimming and J lost 0 bases, with 14 bases between them. Germline V lookup: CDR1 MGHRA, CDR2 YSYEKL. CDR3 coding DNA: TGCGCCAGCAGCCCTCCCGGGACAACTAGCACAGATACGCAGTATTTT. This encodes CASSPPGTTSTDTQYF.

CDR3 bases: TGTGCCAGCAGTTTATACGGGGGAATCCAAGAGACCCAGTACTTC. As protein: CASSLYGGIQETQYF. The V and J genes are TRBV27 and TRBJ2-5; D possibly corresponds to TRBD2 (6 bases). CDR3 length: 15 amino acids. Germline CDR1 is MNHEY and CDR2 is SMNVEV (reference sequence). Trimming removed 1 base at V and 1 base at J, with 10 bases between.

The rearrangement links TRBV28 to TRBJ1-4, with 7 positions matching TRBD1. This CDR3 region has 14 residues. Germline lookup yields CDR1 MDHEN and CDR2 SYDVKM. V shed 6 bases and J 6 bases; nucleotides not matched to a gene: 7. In DNA form, the CDR3 reads TGTGCCAGCAGCCCAGGGGGGGAGTATGAAAAACTGTTTTTT. Translated: CASSPGGEYEKLFF.

The J gene is TRBJ2-7, the V gene TRBV28; D is possibly TRBD2 (6 bases). The V gene's germline CDR1 is MDHEN and CDR2 SYDVKM. There are 14 residues in the CDR3. V was shortened by 7 bases and J by 3 bases, with 16 bases between the two germline ends. The CDR3 spells CASISLGGRYEQYF. Here the CDR3 DNA reads TGTGCCAGCATTAGCCTGGGAGGCCGCTACGAGCAGTACTTC. The full variable domain, with the rest looked up from reference TRBV28 and TRBJ2-7, is DVKVTQSSRYLVKRTGEKVFLECVQDMDHENMFWYRQDPGLGLRLIYFSYDVKMKEKGDIPEGYSVSREKKERFSLILESASTNQTSMYLCASISLGGRYEQYFGPGTRLTVT.

This clone was seen once. The chain joins TRBV19 to TRBJ2-7, with 10 nucleotides matching TRBD2. Germline V gives CDR1 LNHDA, CDR2 SQIVND (reference sequence). Trimming removed 4 bases from V and 2 bases from J; junction bases left unmatched: 14. The CDR3 totals 18 residues. CDR3 nucleotide sequence: TGTGCCAGTAGTAAAGGACTAGCGGCTCCCCTAGGTACCTACGAGCAGTACTTC. It encodes CASSKGLAAPLGTYEQYF.

The chain joins TRBV6-5 to TRBJ1-6; possibly TRBD1 for D (5 bases). Per germline, CDR1 MNHEY and CDR2 SVGAGI. The CDR3 contains 16 residues. With 2 bases removed from V and 6 bases from J, the gap between germline ends came to 14 bases. This chain's CDR3 is CASSYRGQGPNSPLHF. The CDR3 DNA reads as TGTGCCAGCAGTTACCGCGGACAAGGGCCTAATTCACCCCTCCACTTT.

This chain joins TRBV6-4 and TRBJ2-5; no clear D gene. Germline CDR1 is MRHNA and CDR2 is SNTAGT. Trimming stripped 5 bases from V and 1 base from J, with 2 bases between. There are 11 residues in the CDR3. CDR3 sequence (DNA): TGTGCCAGCAGTCGCCAAGAGACCCAGTACTTC. Translated, it gives CASSRQETQYF.

The chain couples TRBV5-4 to TRBJ2-1; TRBD2 aligns across 12 bases. The germline V gene has CDR1 SGHNT and CDR2 YYREEE (reference sequence). The CDR3 loop spans 16 amino acids. Germline trimming cut 5 bases from V and 5 bases from J; bases unmatched to any gene: 8. The CDR3 reads CASRLAGGTINNEQFF. The CDR3 DNA reads TGTGCCAGCAGACTAGCGGGAGGAACTATAAACAATGAGCAGTTCTTC.

This clone has just one count. The J gene is TRBJ1-6, the V gene TRBV28; D is possibly TRBD1 (5 bases). The CDR3 is made up of 16 amino acids. Per the germline V gene, CDR1 is MDHEN and CDR2 is SYDVKM. Trimming removed 5 bases from V and 1 base from J, with 12 bases in between. The CDR3 loop is CASSRSQGSYNSPLHF. CDR3 DNA sequence: TGTGCCAGCAGTCGATCGCAGGGTTCCTATAATTCACCCCTCCACTTT.

The rearrangement links TRBV19 to TRBJ1-6; the D is unclear. The CDR3 runs 12 residues. V was shortened by 4 bases and J by 4 bases, with 2 bases between the two germline ends. Germline CDR1 and CDR2: LNHDA and SQIVND (reference sequence). The CDR3 reads CASSTYNSPLHF. CDR3 sequence (DNA): TGTGCCAGTAGTACGTATAATTCACCCCTCCACTTT.

V usage is TRBV9 and J usage is TRBJ1-6; maybe TRBD1 (5 bases). Trimming cost V 4 bases and J 9 bases, with 14 bases left between them. CDR3 length: 14 residues. Germline values: CDR1 SGDLS, CDR2 YYNGEE. In DNA form, the CDR3 reads TGTGCCAGCAGCCGTACAATGGGGGGTTCACCCCTCCACTTT. Translating it yields CASSRTMGGSPLHF.

The chain uses TRBV30 and TRBJ1-6; D remains ambiguous. The germline V gene has CDR1 GTSNPN and CDR2 SVGIG (reference sequence). The CDR3 runs to 15 residues. The V end was cut by 2 bases, the J end by 7 bases, with 15 bases between. Here the CDR3 DNA reads TGTGCCTGGAGTCCTCGGGAGGGATGGAATTCACCCCTCCACTTT. The encoded protein is CAWSPREGWNSPLHF.

This sequence joins TRBV5-6 and TRBJ1-1, with D perhaps matching TRBD1 (5 bases). Germline V lookup: CDR1 SGHDT, CDR2 YYEEEE. The CDR3 runs to 15 residues. Trimming left V 1 base short and J 4 bases short, with 14 bases between. The CDR3 spells CASSLFKGDITEAFF. As DNA, the CDR3 is TGTGCCAGCAGCTTGTTTAAAGGGGATATCACTGAAGCTTTCTTT.

The rearrangement uses TRBV30 and TRBJ1-6, with no clear D. Germline CDR1 GTSNPN, CDR2 SVGIG (reference sequence). The CDR3 has 17 residues. The V end lost 0 bases, the J end lost 0 bases, and 12 bases lay between the germline ends. This chain's CDR3 is CAWSVEKTSSYNSPLHF. Written as DNA, the CDR3 is TGTGCCTGGAGTGTTGAGAAGACGAGCTCCTATAATTCACCCCTCCACTTT.

The V gene is TRBV6-5, the J gene TRBJ1-4, with D possibly matching TRBD1 (6 bases). V lost 2 bases and J 0 bases, leaving 10 bases between the germline ends. The CDR3 totals 16 residues. The V gene's germline CDR1 is MNHEY and CDR2 SVGAGI. The CDR3 region has the DNA TGTGCCAGCAGTTACCACAGGGTTCCAACTAATGAAAAACTGTTTTTT. This translates into CASSYHRVPTNEKLFF.

The chain links TRBV21-1 to TRBJ2-7; TRBD2 is the table's D call and was not checked against the DNA. TRBV21-1 is a pseudogene. CDR3 length equals 13 residues. The CDR3 spells CASLPPCPYEQYF. The DNA for the CDR3 is TGTGCCAGCCTACCGCCTTGTCCCTACGAGCAGTACTTC.

This clone has just a few counts. This chain connects TRBV6-2 or TRBV6-3 to TRBJ1-5; tentative D call: TRBD1 (6 bases). V shed 6 bases and J shed 0 bases, with 24 bases lying between them. The CDR3 length is 19 residues. Germline V gives CDR1 MNHEY, CDR2 SVGEGT. The CDR3 is CASSPGQTISSFSNQPQHF. In nucleotides, the CDR3 is TGTGCCAGCAGCCCCGGACAGACCATATCCTCCTTTAGCAATCAGCCCCAGCATTTT.

The genes are TRBV7-9 and TRBJ2-1, with D tentatively TRBD1 (6 bases). Per germline, CDR1 SEHNR and CDR2 FQNEAQ (reference sequence). Trimming cost V 4 bases and J 4 bases, with 17 bases left between them. This CDR3 is 16 amino acids long. CDR3 in DNA: TGTGCCAGCAGCTCGGAGAGACAGGCCTATTACAATGAGCAGTTCTTC. Residues: CASSSERQAYYNEQFF.

This rearrangement joins TRBV4-3 to TRBJ1-1; no clear D gene. CDR3 size: 16 residues. The germline V gene encodes CDR1 LGHNA and CDR2 YSLEER. Deletions cut 2 bases from V and 0 bases from J, with 13 bases between. CDR3 loop: CASSQFWVLMNTEAFF. The CDR3 DNA reads as TGCGCCAGCAGCCAATTCTGGGTTTTGATGAACACTGAAGCTTTCTTT.

The J gene is TRBJ2-3, the V gene TRBV7-9, with 7 bases aligning to TRBD1. The ends lost 2 bases at V and 0 bases at J; junction bases unmatched: 2. Germline lookup yields CDR1 SEHNR and CDR2 FQNEAQ (reference sequence). The CDR3 has 15 amino acids. The chain's CDR3 is CASSLRQGSTDTQYF. In nucleotides, the CDR3 is TGTGCCAGCAGCTTACGACAGGGTAGCACAGATACGCAGTATTTT. Full variable domain (remainder filled in from reference TRBV7-9 and TRBJ2-3): DTGVSQNPRHKITKRGQNVTFRCDPISEHNRLYWYRQTLGQGPEFLTYFQNEAQLEKSRLLSDRFSAERPKGSFSTLEIQRTEQGDSAMYLCASSLRQGSTDTQYFGPGTRLTVL.

The chain combines TRBV15 with TRBJ1-6; D unresolved. This CDR3 region has 12 residues. CDR1 and CDR2 (germline): LNHNV, YYDKDF (reference sequence). V gave up 5 bases and J gave up 15 bases, with 14 bases separating them. The CDR3 sequence is CATSAQARVLHF. In nucleotides, the CDR3 is TGTGCCACCAGCGCCCAGGCCCGCGTCCTCCACTTT. Filled out from reference TRBV15 and TRBJ1-6, the complete variable domain reads DAMVIQNPRYQVTQFGKPVTLSCSQTLNHNVMYWYQQKSSQAPKLLFHYYDKDFNNEADTPDNFQSRRPNTSFCFLDIRSPGLGDTAMYLCATSAQARVLHFGNGTRLTVT.

The J gene is TRBJ1-2, the V gene TRBV6-2 or TRBV6-3, with unresolved D. Germline lookup yields CDR1 MNHEY and CDR2 SVGEGT. V lost 6 bases to trimming and J lost 1 base, with 9 bases between them. This CDR3 region has 13 residues. CDR3 sequence: CASSSSLNYGYTF. The CDR3 nucleotides are TGTGCCAGCAGCTCCTCGCTTAACTATGGCTACACCTTC.